The entry below describes one TCR beta chain. This entry is derived from a study of CD8 T cells in Susac syndrome. Germline V CDR1 and CDR2: SGHDT, YYEEEE. The CDR3 runs to 14 residues. With 0 bases removed from V and 8 bases from J, the gap between germline ends came to 12 bases. RNA in amounts of 0.5 to 1 ug was reverse transcribed with random hexamers. An immunoSEQ multiplex PCR amplified TCR beta CDR3 over 54 Vbeta and 13 Jbeta. TCRdb redid the calling of the immunoSEQ multiplex PCR reads with MiXCR, one entry per CDR3 protein. This sample has about 90,000 distinct CDR3 sequences, with about 93% found just once. Bulk CD8+ and CD4+ cells came from magnetic negative isolation; CD8+ TEMRA by FACS.

The chain joins TRBV5-6 to TRBJ1-3; the D is unclear. The TCR originated in a human donor in good health. What was sequenced was CD8+ T cells from PBMCs. The CDR3 is CASSLGVARDTIYF. Written as DNA, the CDR3 is TGTGCCAGCAGCTTGGGGGTGGCGAGGGACACCATATATTTT.